What follows are 5 T cell receptor beta chains derived from one specimen sequenced in a study of shared clonotypes between healthy human individuals. Sequenced by immunoSEQ multiplex PCR; TCRdb stores in-frame clones only, minus some. The table lists roughly 850,000 clones, about 96% of them singletons. CD8 cells classed as naive were CD45RO-negative and positively selected for CCR7, excluding terminally differentiated effector memory CD45RA+ cells. What was sequenced was naive CD8+ T cells sorted from blood. The receptors originated from a man aged 25 to 40 in good health.

The genes are TRBV18 and TRBJ1-2; D ambiguous. Trimming cost V 3 bases and J 4 bases, with 15 bases left between them. The germline V gene has CDR1 KGHSH and CDR2 LQKENI. This CDR3 is 15 amino acids long. The CDR3 sequence: CASSPGLESGYGYTF. In DNA, the CDR3 is TGTGCCAGCTCACCCGGACTGGAGTCTGGCTATGGCTACACCTTC.

V and J are TRBV11-3 and TRBJ2-2; 7 bases align to TRBD2. Germline values: CDR1 SGHNT, CDR2 YENEEA. CDR3 length: 19 residues. The ends lost 0 bases at V and 5 bases at J; junction bases unmatched: 15. The CDR3 reads CASSLDRGDTLAVTGELFF. The DNA for the CDR3 is TGTGCCAGCAGCTTAGATCGGGGGGATACGCTAGCGGTTACCGGGGAGCTGTTTTTT.

This clone was recorded once. This chain's CDR3 is CATSTDTARGFGEKLFF. DNA for the CDR3: TGTGCCACCAGCACTGATACAGCCAGGGGATTCGGTGAAAAACTGTTTTTT. V is TRBV15 and J is TRBJ1-4; D perhaps matches TRBD1 (6 bases). CDR1 and CDR2 from the germline V gene are LNHNV and YYDKDF (reference sequence). This CDR3 is 17 amino acids long. V was cut by 4 bases and J by 7 bases, with 22 bases left in between.

The V call is TRBV4-1, the J call TRBJ1-1, with D perhaps TRBD1 (5 bases). The ends were cut back, 2 bases at V and 3 bases at J, with 13 bases in the middle. Germline V gene sequence: CDR1 MGHRA, CDR2 YSYEKL. This CDR3 is 15 amino acids long. DNA of the CDR3: TGCGCCAGCAGCCAATCCGCGCGGGGGGACACTGAAGCTTTCTTT. Amino acids: CASSQSARGDTEAFF.

The chain couples TRBV11-2 to TRBJ2-3; D not certain. CDR3 length: 15 amino acids. Trimming took 7 bases from V and 7 from J, leaving 21 bases between them. CDR1 and CDR2 from the germline V gene are SGHAT and FQNNGV. CDR3 residues: CASIPTRSDANTQYF. CDR3 in DNA: TGTGCCAGCATCCCAACAAGGTCCGACGCTAATACGCAGTATTTT.